Each of the 13 T cell receptor beta chains below was sequenced from the same sample in a study of shared clonotypes between healthy human individuals. Assay: immunoSEQ multiplex PCR; the TCRdb copy retains only in-frame clones and omits some. The sample has about 2.2 million clones, around 93% seen once. The naive CD8 population came from CD45RO-negative cells selected for CCR7, without terminally differentiated effector memory CD45RA+ cells. The sequenced sample was naive CD8+ T cells from PBMCs. The source is a man aged 18 to 30 in good health. Some clones in this sample may be carry-over from other donors' samples.

The V gene is TRBV4-1, the J gene TRBJ1-1; D uncertain. The CDR3 is 17 amino acids. V dropped 0 bases and J dropped 0 bases, with 14 bases sitting between them. The germline gives CDR1 MGHRA, CDR2 YSYEKL. The CDR3 DNA reads as TGCGCCAGCAGCCAAGATGGGTACGGTGTATTGAACACTGAAGCTTTCTTT. Encoded protein: CASSQDGYGVLNTEAFF.

The chain combines TRBV4-3 with TRBJ1-4; no definite D call. The V gene's germline CDR1 is LGHNA and CDR2 YSLEER. CDR3 length equals 16 residues. V lost 0 bases to trimming and J lost 4 bases, with 12 bases between them. CDR3 nucleotide sequence: TGCGCCAGCAGCCAAGATTGGGAAGGGTTTAATGAAAAACTGTTTTTT. This encodes CASSQDWEGFNEKLFF.

V gene TRBV2 combines with J gene TRBJ2-3, with D maybe TRBD2 (5 bases). Trimming left V 7 bases short and J 6 bases short, with 17 bases between. This CDR3 comprises 14 residues. Germline values: CDR1 SNHLY, CDR2 FYNNEI. In nucleotides, the CDR3 is TGTGCCAGCACCGCGGGCCGCCGTTTTGATACGCAGTATTTT. As protein: CASTAGRRFDTQYF. The variable domain in full, completed from reference TRBV2 and TRBJ2-3, reads EPEVTQTPSHQVTQMGQEVILRCVPISNHLYFYWYRQILGQKVEFLVSFYNNEISEKSEIFDDQFSVERPDGSNFTLKIRSTKLEDSAMYFCASTAGRRFDTQYFGPGTRLTVL.

The genes are TRBV7-8 and TRBJ2-7; D remains ambiguous. Germline V lookup: CDR1 SGHVS, CDR2 FQNEAQ. The CDR3 runs 13 residues. Trimming took off 5 bases at V and 3 bases at J, with 11 bases between the two ends. The CDR3 DNA is TGTGCCAGCAGCCCCCCGTCGGGCTACGAGCAGTACTTC. As protein: CASSPPSGYEQYF.

V gene TRBV25-1 combines with J gene TRBJ2-1, with D perhaps TRBD1 (6 bases). With 3 bases removed from V and 5 bases from J, the gap between germline ends came to 11 bases. Germline V lookup: CDR1 MGHDK, CDR2 SYGVNS. This CDR3 has 14 amino acids. The CDR3 DNA follows: TGTGCCAGCAGTGAGGGGGCTAGCAACAATGAGCAGTTCTTC. Translated: CASSEGASNNEQFF.

Turning to this clone: Other nucleotide sequences from this sample produce the same CDR3. The CDR3 DNA reads TGCGCCAGCAGTGAGTCGGGGACAGGCCTCTACGAGCAGTACTTC. It yields the protein CASSESGTGLYEQYF. V gene TRBV10-2 combines with J gene TRBJ2-7; 8 bases align to TRBD1. Germline V gene sequence: CDR1 WSHSY, CDR2 SAAADI. The length of the CDR3 is 15 residues. V lost 0 bases and J lost 3; bases outside the gene matches: 4.

Notes on this clone: Different DNA sequences within this sample yield the same CDR3. The chain uses TRBV9 and TRBJ2-5; D tentatively fits TRBD1 or TRBD2 (6 bases each). V gave up 7 bases and J gave up 2 bases, with 15 bases separating them. The germline CDR1 and CDR2 sequences are SGDLS and YYNGEE. CDR3 length: 14 amino acids. The CDR3 bases are TGTGCCAGCGGAGGGGGTACCCCACAAGAGACCCAGTACTTC. Protein sequence: CASGGGTPQETQYF. Looking up the rest from reference TRBV9 and TRBJ2-5 gives the full variable domain: DSGVTQTPKHLITATGQRVTLRCSPRSGDLSVYWYQQSLDQGLQFLIQYYNGEERAKGNILERFSAQQFPDLHSELNLSSLELGDSALYFCASGGGTPQETQYFGPGTRLLVL.

This clone appeared once. The V and J genes are TRBV2 and TRBJ2-5; D remains ambiguous. The CDR3 totals 13 residues. Looked up from germline, CDR1 is SNHLY and CDR2 is FYNNEI. V shed 8 bases and J shed 5 bases, with 15 bases lying between them. The CDR3 loop reads CASQNGSLETQYF. CDR3 coding DNA: TGTGCCAGCCAGAACGGTTCTCTGGAGACCCAGTACTTC.

V usage is TRBV20-1 and J usage is TRBJ2-1; D uncertain. The V end lost 5 bases, the J end lost 10 bases, and 12 bases lay between the germline ends. The V gene's germline CDR1 is DFQATT and CDR2 SNEGSKA (reference sequence). The CDR3 length is 11 residues. CDR3 DNA: TGCAGTGCTTGGCCGACCCTAGAGCAGTTCTTC. This gives the protein CSAWPTLEQFF.

This clone was picked up one time. The chain links TRBV30 to TRBJ2-5, with D uncertain. Germline assignment: CDR1 GTSNPN and CDR2 SVGIG (reference sequence). V lost 4 bases to trimming and J lost 0 bases, with 6 bases between them. CDR3 length: 12 residues. CDR3 protein: CAWTDNQETQYF. The DNA for the CDR3 is TGTGCCTGGACAGATAACCAAGAGACCCAGTACTTC.

This rearrangement joins TRBV16 to TRBJ1-5; tentative D call: TRBD1 (5 bases). Germline V gene data show CDR1 as KGHSY and CDR2 as FQNENV. This CDR3 is 16 amino acids long. The ends were cut back, 0 bases at V and 0 bases at J, with 9 bases in the middle. CDR3: CASSQSRQGSNQPQHF. DNA for the CDR3: TGTGCCAGCAGCCAATCACGTCAGGGTAGCAATCAGCCCCAGCATTTT.

V usage is TRBV29-1 and J usage is TRBJ2-5, with D possibly being TRBD2 (5 bases). There are 13 residues in the CDR3. Germline lookup yields CDR1 SQVTM and CDR2 ANQGSEA. V was shortened by 6 bases and J by 5 bases, with 16 bases between the two germline ends. The CDR3 here is CSVDPIPGETQYF. The CDR3 coding sequence is TGCAGCGTGGACCCTATACCGGGGGAGACCCAGTACTTC. Full variable domain (remainder filled in from reference TRBV29-1 and TRBJ2-5): SAVISQKPSRDICQRGTSLTIQCQVDSQVTMMFWYRQQPGQSLTLIATANQGSEATYESGFVIDKFPISRPNLTFSTLTVSNMSPEDSSIYLCSVDPIPGETQYFGPGTRLLVL.

The rearrangement links TRBV7-7 to TRBJ2-2, with D possibly TRBD1 on 5 matching bases. V was pared by 5 bases and J by 7 bases, with 11 bases between. The V gene's germline CDR1 is SSHAT and CDR2 FNYEAQ (reference sequence). The CDR3 sequence is 13 residues long. DNA of the CDR3: TGTGCCAGCAGCCCCGGAAGGGGCGGGGAGCTGTTTTTT. Translated: CASSPGRGGELFF. Complete variable domain (other parts from reference TRBV7-7 and TRBJ2-2): GAGVSQSPRYKVTKRGQDVTLRCDPISSHATLYWYQQALGQGPEFLTYFNYEAQPDKSGLPSDRFSAERPEGSISTLTIQRTEQRDSAMYRCASSPGRGGELFFGEGSRLTVL.